A selection of T cell receptor beta chains follows, all from one sample in a study of identical twins. Via MiXCR, TCRdb re-called the 5' RACE reads, giving one row per CDR3 protein. The sample records roughly 350,000 distinct CDR3 sequences, about 12% being singletons. This sample was shared with a second study, whose subject was yellow fever vaccine responses in identical twins.

Source material: CD8+ T cells sorted from blood. Receptors originate from a woman aged 18-30 years in good health. Each CDR3 is given with its conserved first and last residue. Fields, in order: clone size, J gene, V gene, D gene, CDR3 DNA, CDR3 protein. D genes are given only for firm matches. Size tells how often a clone was seen (once, few, many) or the class of an expanded clone, and some rows leave it out.

>few|TRBJ1-2|TRBV18|TRBD1
TGTGCCAGCTCACCGCAGGGGGCCATATATGGCTACACCTTC
CASSPQGAIYGYTF
>few|TRBJ2-1|TRBV7-9|NA
TGTGCCAGCAGCTTCCTCCCTTACAATGAGCAGTTCTTC
CASSFLPYNEQFF
>few|TRBJ2-2|TRBV15|NA
TGTGCCACCAGCAGAGAATTCCTAGAAGGGTATGCCGGGGAGCTGTTTTTT
CATSREFLEGYAGELFF
>NA|TRBJ2-3|TRBV11-3|TRBD2
TGTGCCAGCAGCTTAGTTCCCGCGGGAGGGCCAACAGATACGCAGTATTTT
CASSLVPAGGPTDTQYF
>NA|TRBJ1-2|TRBV29-1|NA
TGCAGCGTTGAAGAAGAAGGGGACCCAACCGGCTACACCTTC
CSVEEEGDPTGYTF
>NA|TRBJ1-5|TRBV12-3/TRBV12-4|NA
TGTGCCAGCAGGCCCGCCGGGGGACACCAGCCCCAGCATTTT
CASRPAGGHQPQHF
>NA|TRBJ2-1|TRBV7-9|TRBD2
TGTGCCAGCAGCCCTACTAGCGGGAGGGCTGGAAATGAGCAGTTCTTC
CASSPTSGRAGNEQFF
>NA|TRBJ1-2|TRBV3-1|NA
TGTGCCAGCAAGGACTATGGCTACACCTTC
CASKDYGYTF
>NA|TRBJ2-7|TRBV6-5|TRBD1
TGTGCCAGCAGTTACGGTACGGGGACAGGGAGGAACGAGCAGTACTTC
CASSYGTGTGRNEQYF
>NA|TRBJ1-1|TRBV15|TRBD1
TGTGCCACCAGCAGTCACGACAGGGGAACTGAAGCTTTCTTT
CATSSHDRGTEAFF